Listed below are T cell receptor beta chains from one sample, sequenced in a study of blood T cell repertoires in COVID-19. Produced via immunoSEQ multiplex PCR; TCRdb's table is partial and in-frame only. The table has approximately 240,000 clones, 84% seen once. Sequenced sample: peripheral blood. Receptors were obtained from a woman aged 80 or older with active or convalescent COVID-19. Both conserved end residues are part of each CDR3. The D gene is left open where the match is weak.

CDR3aa: CASSLKAGGHTQYF; CDR3nt: TGTGCCAGCAGCTTAAAAGCGGGGGGACATACGCAGTATTTT; d_gene: TRBD2; j_gene: TRBJ2-3; v_gene: TRBV7-3
CDR3aa: CASSEGTVSYGYTF; CDR3nt: TGTGCCAGCAGTGAGGGGACAGTCTCCTATGGCTACACCTTC; d_gene: TRBD1; j_gene: TRBJ1-2; v_gene: TRBV25-1
CDR3aa: CASSIGLTSTDTQYF; CDR3nt: TGTGCCAGCAGTATAGGACTTACTAGCACAGATACGCAGTATTTT; d_gene: .; j_gene: TRBJ2-3; v_gene: TRBV7-3
CDR3aa: CASSLDWTGWGMNTEAFF; CDR3nt: TGCGCCAGCAGCTTGGATTGGACAGGTTGGGGAATGAACACTGAAGCTTTCTTT; d_gene: TRBD1; j_gene: TRBJ1-1; v_gene: TRBV5-1
CDR3aa: CASSVQTSGRATDTQYF; CDR3nt: TGTGCCAGCAGCGTCCAGACTAGCGGGAGGGCCACAGATACGCAGTATTTT; d_gene: TRBD2; j_gene: TRBJ2-3; v_gene: TRBV9
CDR3aa: CASSVVTGGPRNEQFF; CDR3nt: TGTGCCAGCAGCGTAGTTACGGGAGGGCCAAGAAATGAGCAGTTCTTC; d_gene: TRBD2; j_gene: TRBJ2-1; v_gene: TRBV9
CDR3aa: CASSLAGGGNTIYF; CDR3nt: TGTGCCAGCAGCTTGGCCGGGGGTGGAAACACCATATATTTT; d_gene: .; j_gene: TRBJ1-3; v_gene: TRBV7-9
CDR3aa: CASSSDRGQVSPLHF; CDR3nt: TGCGCCAGCAGCTCCGACAGGGGGCAGGTTTCACCCCTCCACTTT; d_gene: TRBD1; j_gene: TRBJ1-6; v_gene: TRBV5-1
CDR3aa: CASSRPVGSGTEAFF; CDR3nt: TGTGCCAGCTCACGTCCCGTGGGGTCGGGGACTGAAGCTTTCTTT; d_gene: .; j_gene: TRBJ1-1; v_gene: TRBV18
CDR3aa: CASSRMRGGDSNQPQHF; CDR3nt: TGTGCCAGCAGTCGAATGCGGGGGGGAGATAGCAATCAGCCCCAGCATTTT; d_gene: .; j_gene: TRBJ1-5; v_gene: TRBV7-8
CDR3aa: CASSFVTSGGSTDTQYF; CDR3nt: TGTGCCAGCAGCTTCGTGACTAGCGGGGGCAGCACAGATACGCAGTATTTT; d_gene: TRBD2; j_gene: TRBJ2-3; v_gene: TRBV5-5